One sample yielded the 5 T cell receptor beta chains listed below, sequenced in a study of blood T cell repertoires in COVID-19. Assay used: immunoSEQ multiplex PCR; TCRdb lists only in-frame clones, some missing. The data contain under 300,000 clones, around nine tenths of them singletons. The sequencing input was PBMCs or T cells enriched from blood (not recorded which). Every receptor here comes from a woman aged 18-29 years who had recovered from COVID-19.

The chain recombines TRBV28 with TRBJ2-5; 10 bases are a match to TRBD2. CDR1 and CDR2 (germline): MDHEN, SYDVKM. The CDR3 is made up of 17 amino acids. The J segment lost 2 bases and the V segment lost 5 bases, leaving 11 bases of the junction unmatched. The CDR3 loop is CASSPAGGTSEQETQYF. DNA of the CDR3: TGTGCCAGCAGTCCTGCTGGGGGGACTAGCGAACAAGAGACCCAGTACTTC.

This clone was seen just once. Compared with germline, one end of the junction differs, possibly owing to a read error. CDR3 in DNA: TGTGCCAGCAGCCTAGCGGGAGAACACGGGGAGCTGTTTTTT. It is translated as CASSLAGEHGELFF. The rearrangement joins TRBV7-9 to TRBJ2-2; 10 bases align to TRBD2. Looked up from germline, CDR1 is SEHNR and CDR2 is FQNEAQ (reference sequence). CDR3 length: 14 residues.

There are a few counts of this clone. The rearrangement links TRBV5-5 to TRBJ1-2, with a possible D match to TRBD1 (5 bases). Germline V gene sequence: CDR1 SGHKS, CDR2 YYEKEE (reference sequence). This CDR3 is 13 amino acids long. V dropped 0 bases and J dropped 2 bases, with 5 bases sitting between them. In nucleotides, the CDR3 is TGTGCCAGCAGCTTGGGACAGAACTATGGCTACACCTTC. Translation: CASSLGQNYGYTF.

The chain links TRBV28 to TRBJ1-2; 9 positions agree with TRBD1. This CDR3 region has 14 residues. The V gene's germline CDR1 is MDHEN and CDR2 SYDVKM. The V segment lost 0 bases and the J segment 8 bases; nucleotides outside the gene matches: 4. The CDR3 sequence: CASSLWGTGLGYTF. The CDR3 region has the DNA TGTGCCAGCAGTTTATGGGGGACAGGGCTGGGCTACACCTTC.

The rearrangement uses TRBV5-1 and TRBJ2-7, with D possibly being TRBD2 (5 bases). This CDR3 has 13 residues. Per the germline V gene, CDR1 is SGHRS and CDR2 is YFSETQ. Trimming removed 2 bases at V and 4 bases at J, with 10 bases between. The CDR3 here is CASSLEGRYEQYF. DNA for the CDR3: TGCGCCAGCAGCTTAGAGGGAAGGTACGAGCAGTACTTC.